Included here is one T cell receptor beta chain sequence, with context. Its antigen is still unknown. TCRdb reanalysed the reads using MiXCR and keeps one entry per CDR3 protein. Among 560,000 or so distinct CDR3 sequences, more than 15% were seen once, and the ten largest hold under 30%. From germline, CDR1 is SEHNR and CDR2 FQNEAQ (reference sequence). CDR3 length equals 15 residues. V lost 4 bases to trimming and J lost 2 bases, with 13 bases between them. These data come from a study of T cell repertoires in cytomegalovirus infection. Study-wide results and limits: The study found HLA-C-restricted CMV-specific TCR beta clonotypes dominating the ex vivo response. Cumulative frequency of public TCR beta families picked out carriers of CMV plus the relevant HLA.

This TCR came from a human donor in good health (CMV status not recorded). Some clones in this sample may be carry-over from other donors' samples. Sequencing was done on a sample of CD8+ T cells from PBMCs. V gene TRBV7-9 combines with J gene TRBJ2-3; possibly TRBD2 for D (6 bases). CDR3 sequence: CASSSDRDFTDTQYF. CDR3 coding DNA: TGTGCCAGCAGCTCGGACCGGGACTTCACAGATACGCAGTATTTT.